This passage covers 20 T cell receptor beta chains from one sample sequenced in a study of PD-L1 blockade in urothelial cancer. Using immunoSEQ multiplex PCR, the repertoire was profiled, and TCRdb retains in-frame clones only, with some absent. The data hold around 100,000 clones, with about nine tenths observed a single time. The sequencing used PBMCs, collected around atezolizumab (anti-PD-L1) treatment. The receptors stem from a woman of 80 years or more with urothelial cancer.

The chain employs TRBV19 and TRBJ2-1, with TRBD2 matching over 9 bases. The V gene's germline CDR1 is LNHDA and CDR2 SQIVND (reference sequence). Trimming removed 0 bases from V and 4 bases from J; junction bases left unmatched: 10. CDR3 length equals 18 residues. The CDR3 is CASSIDGGTSSTYNEQFF. Here the CDR3 DNA reads TGTGCCAGTAGTATAGACGGCGGGACTAGCTCAACATACAATGAGCAGTTCTTC.

The chain combines TRBV7-9 with TRBJ2-5, with 8 nucleotides matching TRBD2. This CDR3 has 12 amino acids. The V and J ends lost 8 bases and 3 bases, in that order; junction bases with no gene match: 2. Germline CDR1 reads SEHNR; CDR2 reads FQNEAQ (reference sequence). Written as DNA, the CDR3 is TGTGCCAGCGGGACTAGTAAAGAGACCCAGTACTTC. Translation gives CASGTSKETQYF.

The genes are TRBV28 and TRBJ1-2; a possible D gene is TRBD1 (6 bases). CDR1 is MDHEN and CDR2 is SYDVKM in the germline V gene. The CDR3 is made up of 17 amino acids. Trimming left V 6 bases short and J 0 bases short, with 20 bases between. CDR3 protein: CASRRGGMLQANYGYTF. The CDR3 DNA sequence: TGTGCCAGCAGGCGGGGGGGCATGCTACAAGCTAACTATGGCTACACCTTC.

The chain combines TRBV4-2 with TRBJ2-1, with TRBD2 matching over 12 bases. Germline assignment: CDR1 LGHNA and CDR2 YNFKEQ. The V segment lost 0 bases and the J segment 2 bases; nucleotides outside the gene matches: 2. This CDR3 is built from 17 residues. CDR3 in amino acids: CASSQELAGGPYNEQFF. Written as DNA, the CDR3 is TGTGCCAGCAGCCAAGAACTAGCGGGAGGTCCCTACAATGAGCAGTTCTTC.

This rearrangement joins TRBV6-6 to TRBJ2-1, with D perhaps matching TRBD1 (6 bases). Between the trimmed V and J ends, which lost 11 bases and 8 bases, there was a span of 16 bases. Germline V gene sequence: CDR1 MNHNY, CDR2 SVGAGI (reference sequence). CDR3 size: 12 residues. CDR3 coding DNA: TGTGCCTCCGCTCCAGGGGCGGATGAGCAGTTCTTC. This gives the protein CASAPGADEQFF.

The V and J genes are TRBV15 and TRBJ2-2; 7 nucleotides line up with TRBD2. CDR3 length equals 18 residues. In germline, CDR1 is LNHNV, CDR2 YYDKDF (reference sequence). The V segment lost 1 base and the J segment 5 bases; nucleotides outside the gene matches: 13. The CDR3 DNA sequence: TGTGCCACCAGCAGAGGATTGGTCGGGCTAGCGGAGACCGGGGAGCTGTTTTTT. As protein: CATSRGLVGLAETGELFF. Looking up the rest from reference TRBV15 and TRBJ2-2 gives the full variable domain: DAMVIQNPRYQVTQFGKPVTLSCSQTLNHNVMYWYQQKSSQAPKLLFHYYDKDFNNEADTPDNFQSRRPNTSFCFLDIRSPGLGDTAMYLCATSRGLVGLAETGELFFGEGSRLTVL.

The chain carries TRBV5-3 and TRBJ1-4; D not certain. TRBV5-3 is identified as an open reading frame with a role that is uncertain. The CDR3 is 16 residues long. V lost 0 bases to trimming and J lost 5 bases, with 14 bases between them. The CDR3 sequence: CARSLVGAQSNEKLFF. In DNA form, the CDR3 reads TGTGCCAGAAGCTTGGTTGGAGCGCAGTCGAATGAAAAACTGTTTTTT.

This clone was seen more than once but under ten times. The genes are TRBV28 and TRBJ2-4; 8 bases are a match to TRBD1. CDR1 MDHEN and CDR2 SYDVKM come from the germline V gene. The trim removed 5 bases at V and 7 bases at J, leaving 7 bases unmatched. This CDR3 is built from 14 residues. The CDR3: CASSHTYRGNIQYF. The DNA of the CDR3 is TGTGCCAGCAGTCATACCTACAGGGGGAACATTCAGTACTTC.

In this sample, this clone turned up once. The chain links TRBV10-3 to TRBJ2-7; D not resolved. CDR1 ENHRY and CDR2 SYGVKD come from the germline V gene. The CDR3 length is 13 residues. Trimming stripped 3 bases from V and 3 bases from J, with 9 bases between. CDR3 residues: CAISDHTIYEQYF. The CDR3 bases are TGTGCCATCAGTGATCACACCATCTACGAGCAGTACTTC.

The gene calls are TRBV10-1 and TRBJ2-1; TRBD2 is a possible D gene (5 bases). The CDR3 has 16 amino acids. V was clipped by 6 bases and J by 0 bases, with 15 bases between them. Per germline, CDR1 WNHNN and CDR2 SYGVQD (reference sequence). This chain's CDR3 is CASSPQERSSYNEQFF. The CDR3 coding sequence is TGCGCCAGCAGCCCCCAGGAGCGGAGCTCCTACAATGAGCAGTTCTTC.

This clone came up a few times. The genes are TRBV19 and TRBJ1-1; TRBD1 is a possible D gene (6 bases). Germline loops: CDR1 LNHDA, CDR2 SQIVND (reference sequence). This CDR3 has 17 residues. Trimming shortened V by 6 bases and J by 4 bases, and 24 bases separated the two germline ends. This chain's CDR3 is CASRLSRGMEGATEAFF. In nucleotides, the CDR3 is TGTGCCAGTAGGCTCAGCAGGGGAATGGAAGGGGCCACTGAAGCTTTCTTT.

This clone was found a few times. The chain is built from TRBV5-6 and TRBJ1-5, with D perhaps matching TRBD1 (5 bases). Deletions cut 0 bases from V and 1 base from J, with 8 bases between. The germline gives CDR1 SGHDT, CDR2 YYEEEE. The CDR3 is made up of 15 amino acids. CDR3 in amino acids: CASSLGGLSNQPQHF. The CDR3 nucleotides are TGTGCCAGCAGCTTGGGGGGACTGAGCAATCAGCCCCAGCATTTT. The full variable domain, in which reference TRBV5-6 and TRBJ1-5 provide the parts outside the CDR3, is DAGVTQSPTHLIKTRGQQVTLRCSPKSGHDTVSWYQQALGQGPQFIFQYYEEEERQRGNFPDRFSGHQFPNYSSELNVNALLLGDSALYLCASSLGGLSNQPQHFGDGTRLSIL.

This clone was observed a single time. The chain carries TRBV19 and TRBJ2-7, with a weak D call TRBD1 (5 bases). Trimming removed 8 bases at V and 1 base at J, with 9 bases between. The CDR3 extends over 12 amino acids. Germline V gene data show CDR1 as LNHDA and CDR2 as SQIVND (reference sequence). The CDR3 DNA follows: TGTGCCAGTTCACAGGTTTCCTACGAGCAGTACTTC. It codes for CASSQVSYEQYF.

The V and J genes are TRBV28 and TRBJ1-1; 9 nucleotides align to TRBD1. Germline loops: CDR1 MDHEN, CDR2 SYDVKM. There are 18 residues in the CDR3. The J segment lost 6 bases and the V segment lost 4 bases, leaving 18 bases of the junction unmatched. CDR3 sequence reads: CASSSLGGQGGRSSEAFF. CDR3 nucleotides: TGTGCCAGCAGTTCCCTAGGGGGACAGGGTGGGCGATCCTCTGAAGCTTTCTTT.

The chain recombines TRBV30 with TRBJ2-7; D unresolved. CDR1 is GTSNPN and CDR2 is SVGIG in the germline V gene (reference sequence). Trimming stripped 0 bases from V and 3 bases from J, with 15 bases between. The CDR3 length is 15 residues. The CDR3 spells CAWSVRRSLIYEQYF. CDR3 DNA sequence: TGTGCCTGGAGTGTTCGGCGGAGCCTCATCTACGAGCAGTACTTC.

V gene TRBV18 combines with J gene TRBJ2-3; 8 nucleotides match TRBD1. Germline V gene sequence: CDR1 KGHSH, CDR2 LQKENI. The junction had 5 bases not matched to a gene; V was cut back by 3 bases and J by 3 bases. The CDR3 contains 15 residues. CDR3 region: CASSPLDRGTDTQYF. DNA of the CDR3: TGTGCCAGCTCACCCCTAGACAGGGGAACAGATACGCAGTATTTT.

The gene calls are TRBV5-4 and TRBJ2-7; 12 nucleotides match TRBD2. The CDR3 loop spans 16 amino acids. V lost 1 base, J lost 4 bases, and 6 bases stayed unmatched. Germline V gives CDR1 SGHNT, CDR2 YYREEE (reference sequence). In nucleotides, the CDR3 is TGTGCCAGCAGCTTGCTAGCGGGAGGGCCTTCATACGAGCAGTACTTC. Its protein is CASSLLAGGPSYEQYF.

V gene TRBV6-5 combines with J gene TRBJ2-7; 14 nucleotides align to TRBD2. The CDR3 runs to 14 residues. Losses at the gene ends were 6 bases for V and 4 bases for J; bases not matched to a gene: 2. CDR1 and CDR2 from the germline V gene are MNHEY and SVGAGI. The CDR3 loop reads CASSGLAGGYEQYF. DNA of the CDR3: TGTGCCAGCAGCGGACTAGCGGGAGGATACGAGCAGTACTTC.

The chain joins TRBV18 to TRBJ2-1, with 9 bases aligning to TRBD2. After removal of 6 bases from V and 7 bases from J, the junction contained 16 bases not matched to a gene. From germline, CDR1 is KGHSH and CDR2 LQKENI. CDR3 length: 17 amino acids. CDR3 loop: CASSQLGLARNRNEQFF. DNA of the CDR3: TGTGCCAGCTCTCAACTCGGACTAGCGCGTAATCGGAATGAGCAGTTCTTC.

J is TRBJ2-1 and V is TRBV5-1; 14 bases match TRBD2. V was clipped by 4 bases and J by 9 bases; unmatched bases: 9. CDR1 is SGHRS, CDR2 YFSETQ, per germline. The CDR3 sequence is 16 residues long. This CDR3 reads CASSLSGTSGRVEQFF. The CDR3 DNA reads as TGCGCCAGCAGCCTCTCCGGGACTAGCGGGAGAGTTGAGCAGTTCTTC.